The 14 T cell receptor beta chains presented below share a single source sample, sequenced in a study of T cells expressing NK-cell markers (dated by TCRdb to 2018 to 2020). The receptor library was made with 5' RACE. Instrument on record: Illumina HiSeq 2000. The reads went through TCRdb reprocessing, and each CDR3 protein sequence gets one entry with no DNA. This specimen's table enumerates roughly 390,000 distinct CDR3 sequences. About 11% of the sample is taken by the ten largest. The sample comprised blood T cells: a sorted CD56 or NKG2C T cell subset, CD4+ or CD8+ T cells, or bulk PBMC T cells (not recorded which). Receptors originate from a woman aged 45-59 years in good health. Donor details come from another sample of the same person, matched by shared clones.

The V call is TRBV7-2, the J call TRBJ1-2; TCRdb's D gene call, TRBD1, goes unchecked for lack of DNA. Germline-derived CDR1 and CDR2 are SGHTA and FQGNSA. The CDR3 consists of 15 residues. CDR3 amino acids: CASSLVGQGSYGYTF.

This rearrangement joins TRBV2 to TRBJ2-1; absent DNA, TCRdb's TRBD2 call cannot be checked. This CDR3 is built from 14 residues. Germline V gives CDR1 SNHLY, CDR2 FYNNEI. The chain's CDR3 is CASSGTSATDGQFF.

The CDR3 is CASSPPGQGVYGANVLTF. The genes are TRBV18 and TRBJ2-6; TCRdb indicates TRBD1, and absent DNA this call remains unverified. The CDR3 length is 18 residues. The germline V gene encodes CDR1 KGHSH and CDR2 LQKENI.

The chain is built from TRBV20-1 and TRBJ2-2; TCRdb lists TRBD1, though no DNA is available to test this call. Per the germline V gene, CDR1 is DFQATT and CDR2 is SNEGSKA (reference sequence). The CDR3 covers 13 residues. This CDR3 is CSASPAGLGELFF.

The V gene is TRBV5-1, the J gene TRBJ2-1; TCRdb picks TRBD1, but there is no DNA to check that call. Germline lookup yields CDR1 SGHRS and CDR2 YFSETQ. The CDR3 is 15 amino acids. The CDR3 reads CASSLGGGTYNEQFF.

This chain uses TRBV12-5 with TRBJ2-6; the D gene TCRdb calls, TRBD1, cannot be checked with no DNA. CDR1 and CDR2 (germline): LGHNT, FRNRAP. There are 15 residues in the CDR3. CDR3 sequence: CASGKGVSGANVLTF.

This sequence joins TRBV12-3 or TRBV12-4 and TRBJ1-5; TCRdb indicates TRBD1, and absent DNA this call remains unverified. The CDR3 has 14 amino acids. CDR3 sequence reads: CASSSQGGGQPQHF.

This chain joins TRBV24-1 and TRBJ2-1; TCRdb names TRBD1, which stays unverified in the absence of DNA. Per germline, CDR1 KGHDR and CDR2 SFDVKD. The CDR3 sequence is 15 residues long. This chain's CDR3 is CATSGAGKTGNEQFF.

The rearrangement links TRBV12-3 or TRBV12-4 to TRBJ2-7; TCRdb names TRBD1, which stays unverified in the absence of DNA. The CDR3 is 17 residues long. This chain's CDR3 is CASSLSGVPQRAYEQYF.

The chain uses TRBV30 and TRBJ1-2. Germline CDR1 and CDR2: GTSNPN and SVGIG (reference sequence). This CDR3 spans 14 amino acids. This chain's CDR3 is CAWSALTMVYGYTF.

This chain uses TRBV27 with TRBJ2-7; the D gene TCRdb calls, TRBD1, cannot be checked with no DNA. CDR1 is MNHEY, CDR2 SMNVEV, per germline (reference sequence). The CDR3 is 14 residues long. The CDR3: CASSSQGGSYEQYF.

The chain combines TRBV5-6 with TRBJ1-6; TCRdb names TRBD1, which stays unverified in the absence of DNA. In germline, CDR1 is SGHDT, CDR2 YYEEEE. The length of the CDR3 is 16 residues. The CDR3 sequence: CASSLIRGDGNSPLHF.

The gene calls are TRBV20-1 and TRBJ2-6. The length of the CDR3 is 19 residues. Looked up from germline, CDR1 is DFQATT and CDR2 is SNEGSKA (reference sequence). CDR3 sequence: CSARDPVADLISGANVLTF.

CDR3 residues: CATSRDQGRLSSYNEQFF. The gene calls are TRBV15 and TRBJ2-1; TCRdb lists TRBD1, though no DNA is available to test this call. The CDR3 length is 18 residues. Germline V gene lookup returns CDR1 LNHNV and CDR2 YYDKDF (reference sequence). Using reference TRBV15 and TRBJ2-1 for the parts outside the CDR3, the full variable domain is DAMVIQNPRYQVTQFGKPVTLSCSQTLNHNVMYWYQQKSSQAPKLLFHYYDKDFNNEADTPDNFQSRRPNTSFCFLDIRSPGLGDTAMYLCATSRDQGRLSSYNEQFFGPGTRLTVL.